Listed here are 9 T cell receptor beta chains from one sample, sequenced in a study of lymphopenia after photon versus proton radiotherapy. Sequencing was performed with immunoSEQ multiplex PCR; in TCRdb, only in-frame clones are kept and a portion is missing. Here the sample spans tens of thousands of clones, roughly 85% being singletons. The material was peripheral blood, obtained from a patient treated with photon-based radiotherapy. Source of these receptors: a middle-aged man with gastric cancer.

The rearrangement uses TRBV6-5 and TRBJ2-3, with D perhaps assigned TRBD1 or TRBD2 (5 bases each). Germline V gives CDR1 MNHEY, CDR2 SVGAGI. V was cut by 5 bases and J by 2 bases, with 11 bases left in between. The CDR3 has 14 residues. Written as DNA, the CDR3 is TGTGCCAGCAGTGCCACCGGGGCCACAGATACGCAGTATTTT. It yields the protein CASSATGATDTQYF.

Only a few counts were recorded for this clone. The chain is built from TRBV19 and TRBJ1-2, with no clear D. Germline CDR1 and CDR2: LNHDA and SQIVND (reference sequence). V lost 7 bases to trimming and J lost 4 bases, with 19 bases between them. The CDR3 totals 15 residues. In DNA form, the CDR3 reads TGTGCCAGTACCCCAGAGGCCACGGCGGTCTATGGCTACACCTTC. This encodes CASTPEATAVYGYTF.

This clone was seen a single time. The rearrangement joins TRBV4-1 to TRBJ1-4; D uncertain. With 0 bases removed from V and 7 bases from J, the gap between germline ends came to 9 bases. This CDR3 is 14 amino acids long. From germline, CDR1 is MGHRA and CDR2 YSYEKL. The CDR3: CASSQEGSSEKLFF. CDR3 bases: TGCGCCAGCAGCCAAGAGGGGTCGAGTGAAAAACTGTTTTTT.

This clone was detected a few times. The chain links TRBV7-9 to TRBJ1-1; the D gene is possibly TRBD1 (5 bases). This CDR3 is 13 amino acids long. Trimming took 8 bases from V and 5 from J, leaving 15 bases between them. Looked up from germline, CDR1 is SEHNR and CDR2 is FQNEAQ (reference sequence). This CDR3 reads CASQWTSETEAFF. Here the CDR3 DNA reads TGTGCCAGCCAGTGGACAAGTGAAACTGAAGCTTTCTTT.

The chain employs TRBV9 and TRBJ2-7; no clear D gene. Trimming cost V 0 bases and J 0 bases, with 7 bases left between them. Germline CDR1 SGDLS, CDR2 YYNGEE. CDR3 size: 14 residues. CDR3 bases: TGTGCCAGCAGCGTAGTCTCAACCTCCTACGAGCAGTACTTC. It translates to CASSVVSTSYEQYF.

This clone has a single count. The rearrangement joins TRBV11-3 to TRBJ2-7, with 10 bases lining up with TRBD1. The CDR3 is 15 residues long. The germline CDR1 and CDR2 sequences are SGHNT and YENEEA. J gave up 3 bases and V 5 bases, and 7 bases lay outside the gene matches. In DNA form, the CDR3 reads TGTGCCAGCAGCGCCGGGACAGGGGATTTCTACGAGCAGTACTTC. Its protein is CASSAGTGDFYEQYF. The variable domain in full, with the rest retrieved from reference TRBV11-3 and TRBJ2-7, is EAGVVQSPRYKIIEKKQPVAFWCNPISGHNTLYWYLQNLGQGPELLIRYENEEAVDDSQLPKDRFSAERLKGVDSTLKIQPAELGDSAVYLCASSAGTGDFYEQYFGPGTRLTVT.

The J gene is TRBJ1-5, the V gene TRBV19, with D unclear. V was clipped by 1 base and J by 0 bases, with 7 bases between them. Germline-derived CDR1 and CDR2 are LNHDA and SQIVND (reference sequence). The CDR3 is 15 amino acids. The CDR3: CASSIGRVSNQPQHF. The CDR3 DNA follows: TGTGCCAGTAGTATAGGGAGGGTTAGCAATCAGCCCCAGCATTTT. The complete variable domain, with remaining parts taken from reference TRBV19 and TRBJ1-5, reads DGGITQSPKYLFRKEGQNVTLSCEQNLNHDAMYWYRQDPGQGLRLIYYSQIVNDFQKGDIAEGYSVSREKKESFPLTVTSAQKNPTAFYLCASSIGRVSNQPQHFGDGTRLSIL.

This rearrangement joins TRBV5-1 to TRBJ2-5; TRBD2 matches 12 bases. This CDR3 spans 15 amino acids. Unmatched junction bases numbered 8, after V lost 6 bases and J lost 5 bases. The germline gives CDR1 SGHRS, CDR2 YFSETQ. The chain's CDR3 is CASTPSGGAGETQYF. CDR3 DNA: TGCGCCAGCACCCCTAGCGGGGGGGCCGGGGAGACCCAGTACTTC.

The chain links TRBV4-1 to TRBJ1-2; no definite D call. Between the trimmed V and J ends, which lost 2 bases and 8 bases, there was a span of 15 bases. The CDR3 is 14 amino acids. Germline assignment: CDR1 MGHRA and CDR2 YSYEKL. The CDR3 here is CASSQPAQRHGYTF. CDR3 nucleotides: TGCGCCAGCAGCCAACCCGCACAGCGCCACGGCTACACCTTC.